A selection of T cell receptor beta chains follows, all from one sample in a study of blood T cell repertoires in COVID-19. Method: immunoSEQ multiplex PCR; TCRdb's copy keeps in-frame clones and lacks some. The sample lists about 380,000 clones; around 87% were seen once. Sequenced: PBMCs or T cells enriched from blood (not recorded which). These receptors all come from a man younger than 45 who had recovered from COVID-19. CDR3s include the opening cysteine and the closing phenylalanine or tryptophan.

cdr3_aa	v_call	j_call
CASSFRYEAFF	TRBV12-3/TRBV12-4	TRBJ1-1
CASSPGTGDNGYTF	TRBV3-1/TRBV3-2	TRBJ1-2
CASSLATGNPEQYF	TRBV7-9	TRBJ2-7
CASSTSTGGNQPQHF	TRBV27	TRBJ1-5
CASSPSTGMDYGYTF	TRBV4-1	TRBJ1-2
CASSLGTDANYGYTF	TRBV5-1	TRBJ1-2
CASSSLAGQETQYF	TRBV3-1/TRBV3-2	TRBJ2-5
CASSVGQGMNTEAFF	TRBV2	TRBJ1-1
CASRDRGTNSPLHF	TRBV25-1	TRBJ1-6
CASSETRQTNTEAFF	TRBV6-1	TRBJ1-1
CASGGEQGFTEAFF	TRBV12-5	TRBJ1-1
CASSQDLSYGYTF	TRBV14	TRBJ1-2
CASSLTQGANYGYTF	TRBV27	TRBJ1-2
CASSRIRTSQETQYF	TRBV25-1	TRBJ2-5
CASSLRGEQYF	TRBV3-1/TRBV3-2	TRBJ2-7
CASSQVFDEQYF	TRBV14	TRBJ2-7
CASSLIQGVREKLFF	TRBV27	TRBJ1-4
CASSQGGQGPGYTF	TRBV4-1	TRBJ1-2
CASSQVIRSGGAWETQYF	TRBV3-1/TRBV3-2	TRBJ2-5
CSVGSGSYEQYF	TRBV29-1	TRBJ2-7
CASSQVTGGHQPQHF	TRBV4-1	TRBJ1-5
CSVTGTGNTIYF	TRBV29-1	TRBJ1-3
CASRTGNYEQYF	TRBV3-1/TRBV3-2	TRBJ2-7